One sample yielded the 20 T cell receptor beta chains listed below, sequenced in a study of technical replicates of blood from a handful of donors. Here immunoSEQ multiplex PCR was the method, and the copy in TCRdb shows in-frame clones only, minus some. The sample carries 65,000 to 90,000 clones, just over 90% recorded once. The specimen was T cells isolated from PBMCs. These receptors were collected from a human donor in good health.

This clone appeared a single time. The V gene is TRBV5-1, the J gene TRBJ1-2; 7 bases are shared with TRBD1. From germline, CDR1 is SGHRS and CDR2 YFSETQ. Trimming cost V 0 bases and J 2 bases; bases outside gene matches: 7. The CDR3 extends over 16 amino acids. The CDR3 sequence: CASSLGLGQENYGYTF. The CDR3 nucleotides are TGCGCCAGCAGCTTGGGTTTAGGACAGGAAAACTATGGCTACACCTTC.

The V gene is TRBV27, the J gene TRBJ2-7, with D maybe TRBD2 (6 bases). Germline loops: CDR1 MNHEY, CDR2 SMNVEV (reference sequence). This CDR3 spans 12 amino acids. V lost 4 bases and J lost 2, with 6 bases in between. In DNA, the CDR3 is TGTGCCAGCAGTTCGGGGGCCTACGAGCAGTACTTC. Translated: CASSSGAYEQYF.

The chain links TRBV7-9 to TRBJ1-1; 11 nucleotides match TRBD1. The CDR3 is 15 amino acids. V gave up 5 bases and J gave up 5 bases; unmatched junction bases: 7. Germline V lookup: CDR1 SEHNR, CDR2 FQNEAQ (reference sequence). DNA for the CDR3: TGTGCCAGCAGCCCAAGGACAGGGGGCTGGACTGAAGCTTTCTTT. This encodes CASSPRTGGWTEAFF. Combining the CDR3 with reference TRBV7-9 and TRBJ1-1 gives the whole variable domain DTGVSQNPRHKITKRGQNVTFRCDPISEHNRLYWYRQTLGQGPEFLTYFQNEAQLEKSRLLSDRFSAERPKGSFSTLEIQRTEQGDSAMYLCASSPRTGGWTEAFFGQGTRLTVV.

The chain employs TRBV6-4 and TRBJ2-5, with 10 bases matching TRBD2. Looked up from germline, CDR1 is MRHNA and CDR2 is SNTAGT. The V segment lost 9 bases and the J segment 13 bases; nucleotides outside the gene matches: 11. This CDR3 contains 12 residues. In nucleotides, the CDR3 is TGTGCCAGAGGACTAGCGGCCCCAATTTCGTACTTC. Its translation is CARGLAAPISYF.

V usage is TRBV30 and J usage is TRBJ1-1, with D possibly matching TRBD1 (6 bases). With 3 bases removed from V and 4 bases from J, the gap between germline ends came to 15 bases. Germline loops: CDR1 GTSNPN, CDR2 SVGIG (reference sequence). This CDR3 spans 14 amino acids. The CDR3 region is CAWRVGGLGTEAFF. The CDR3 coding sequence is TGTGCCTGGAGGGTGGGGGGGCTGGGCACTGAAGCTTTCTTT.

The chain links TRBV30 to TRBJ1-5; 7 nucleotides align to TRBD1. V shed 5 bases and J 4 bases; nucleotides not matched to a gene: 11. The CDR3 extends over 15 amino acids. Germline CDR1 reads GTSNPN; CDR2 reads SVGIG (reference sequence). The CDR3 protein is CAWPDTGVGNQPQHF. The CDR3 bases are TGTGCCTGGCCGGATACAGGGGTAGGTAATCAGCCCCAGCATTTT.

This sequence joins TRBV27 and TRBJ2-3; tentative D call: TRBD1 (5 bases). The CDR3 loop spans 14 amino acids. Germline V gene sequence: CDR1 MNHEY, CDR2 SMNVEV (reference sequence). V was cut by 1 base and J by 9 bases, with 14 bases left in between. Written as DNA, the CDR3 is TGTGCCAGCAGTTTATTTCAGGGTTCCCGAACGCAGTATTTT. This codes for CASSLFQGSRTQYF.

CDR3 protein: CASSSSSYEQYF. The CDR3 DNA is TGTGCCAGCAGTTCCAGCTCCTACGAGCAGTACTTC. This chain joins TRBV28 and TRBJ2-7; D gene ambiguous. Trimming removed 4 bases at V and 0 bases at J, with 4 bases between. Germline-derived CDR1 and CDR2 are MDHEN and SYDVKM. CDR3 length: 12 amino acids.

V and J are TRBV18 and TRBJ1-5; TRBD1 matches 10 bases. The CDR3 runs to 15 residues. V lost 2 bases and J lost 6; bases outside the gene matches: 4. Germline values: CDR1 KGHSH, CDR2 LQKENI. The CDR3 nucleotides are TGTGCCAGCTCACCAGGACAGGGGGGGGGTCAGCCCCAGCATTTT. Amino acid sequence: CASSPGQGGGQPQHF.

The rearrangement links TRBV5-1 to TRBJ2-3, with TRBD1 as a possible D gene (5 bases). The CDR3 spans 13 residues. The V gene lost 4 bases and the J gene lost 1 base, with 7 bases spanning the gap. The germline V gene has CDR1 SGHRS and CDR2 YFSETQ. DNA for the CDR3: TGCGCCAGCAGCGGGGCAGGCACAGATACGCAGTATTTT. Its translation: CASSGAGTDTQYF.

J is TRBJ2-3 and V is TRBV6-1; a possible D gene is TRBD2 (6 bases). V lost 7 bases and J 7 bases, leaving 18 bases between the germline ends. This CDR3 spans 14 amino acids. Germline loops: CDR1 MNHNS, CDR2 SASEGT. The CDR3 region is CASTSLASIHTQYF. The CDR3, as DNA: TGTGCCAGCACTAGTCTAGCGTCAATACATACGCAGTATTTT.

The rearrangement joins TRBV27 to TRBJ2-7; 10 bases fit TRBD2. Germline V CDR1 and CDR2: MNHEY, SMNVEV (reference sequence). With V trimmed by 0 bases and J by 2 bases, 4 bases remained unmatched. The CDR3 is 16 residues long. In DNA form, the CDR3 reads TGTGCCAGCAGTTTATCGGCTAGCGGGGGAACCTACGAGCAGTACTTC. Protein product: CASSLSASGGTYEQYF.

This clone was detected only once. The chain carries TRBV7-9 and TRBJ2-3; TRBD2 aligns across 8 bases. This CDR3 region has 15 residues. V lost 5 bases and J lost 2; bases outside the gene matches: 6. CDR1 SEHNR and CDR2 FQNEAQ come from the germline V gene (reference sequence). The chain's CDR3 is CASSVGTRATDTQYF. The CDR3 nucleotides read TGTGCCAGCAGCGTCGGGACTAGGGCCACAGATACGCAGTATTTT.

This clone was detected a few times. V usage is TRBV5-1 and J usage is TRBJ2-3, with TRBD1 as a possible D gene (6 bases). Germline values: CDR1 SGHRS, CDR2 YFSETQ. The germline V and J ends were trimmed by 0 bases and 0 bases, with 11 bases remaining between them. The CDR3 runs 16 residues. The CDR3 loop is CASSLAGRGSTDTQYF. For the CDR3, the DNA is TGCGCCAGCAGCTTGGCCGGCAGGGGCAGCACAGATACGCAGTATTTT.

The V and J genes are TRBV4-1 and TRBJ2-7; TRBD1 matches at 7 bases. CDR3 length: 15 residues. From germline, CDR1 is MGHRA and CDR2 YSYEKL. Unmatched junction bases numbered 4, after V lost 2 bases and J lost 0 bases. This CDR3 reads CASSQIRDSSYEQYF. Written as DNA, the CDR3 is TGCGCCAGCAGCCAAATTCGGGACAGCTCCTACGAGCAGTACTTC.

V and J are TRBV7-6 and TRBJ2-7, with 8 bases aligning to TRBD1. Germline-derived CDR1 and CDR2 are SGHVS and FNYEAQ. The CDR3 spans 15 residues. The ends lost 1 base at V and 4 bases at J; junction bases unmatched: 6. DNA for the CDR3: TGTGCCAGCAGCTTAGGGACAGGGATCGGTTACGAGCAGTACTTC. This encodes CASSLGTGIGYEQYF.

This clone showed up just a few times. The rearrangement joins TRBV5-4 to TRBJ2-2; 10 nucleotides agree with TRBD2. The CDR3 length is 16 residues. The V gene's germline CDR1 is SGHNT and CDR2 YYREEE (reference sequence). V lost 0 bases to trimming and J lost 6 bases; unmatched junction nucleotides: 5. The CDR3 bases are TGTGCCAGCAGCTTGGCCCAGCTAGCGGGAGCCGGGGAGCTGTTTTTT. Translating it yields CASSLAQLAGAGELFF.

The chain uses TRBV6-1 and TRBJ2-1, with 9 nucleotides matching TRBD1. The CDR3 runs to 11 residues. Germline CDR1 is MNHNS and CDR2 is SASEGT. The CDR3 is CASKQGAWQFF. CDR3 DNA sequence: TGTGCAAGTAAACAGGGGGCTTGGCAGTTCTTC.

The CDR3 loop is CASSHPFGGSYEQFF. The CDR3 DNA sequence: TGTGCCAGCAGCCATCCCTTTGGGGGGTCCTATGAGCAGTTCTTC. The rearrangement links TRBV11-3 to TRBJ2-1; the D gene is possibly TRBD2 (6 bases). This CDR3 is 15 amino acids long. The germline gives CDR1 SGHNT, CDR2 YENEEA. V was clipped by 5 bases and J by 8 bases, with 19 bases between them.

This chain links TRBV4-2 with TRBJ2-7; 8 nucleotides agree with TRBD2. The CDR3 spans 16 residues. The germline CDR1 and CDR2 sequences are LGHNA and YNFKEQ. V lost 3 bases to trimming and J lost 6 bases; unmatched junction nucleotides: 13. This CDR3 is CASSHNSGVVDGEQYF. In DNA form, the CDR3 reads TGTGCCAGCAGCCACAATAGCGGGGTCGTGGATGGCGAGCAGTACTTC.